Listed below are T cell receptor beta chains from one sample, sequenced in a study of beta chain features in type 1 diabetes. The assay was immunoSEQ multiplex PCR, and TCRdb's table has in-frame clones only and misses some. The sample carries hundreds of thousands of clones, around 68% recorded once. Input material: naive CD4+ T cells from blood. The origin of the receptors is a man in his thirties or forties in good health. The CDR3 runs from the conserved cysteine through the conserved F or W. Fields, in order: clone size, J gene, D gene, V gene, CDR3 length, CDR3 DNA, CDR3 protein. The D gene is left open where the match is weak. The listing skips clone size in some rows; elsewhere it reads once, few, many or a size class.

clone size: -; J gene: TRBJ2-7; D gene: -; V gene: TRBV29-1; CDR3 length: 13; CDR3 DNA: TGCAGCGTTTCCAGGGAAGCGACCTACGAGCAGTACTTC; CDR3 protein: CSVSREATYEQYF
clone size: -; J gene: TRBJ2-1; D gene: -; V gene: TRBV25-1; CDR3 length: 14; CDR3 DNA: TGTGCCAGCAGTGGTCTCAGCTCCTACAATGAGCAGTTCTTC; CDR3 protein: CASSGLSSYNEQFF
clone size: -; J gene: TRBJ1-4; D gene: -; V gene: TRBV9; CDR3 length: 15; CDR3 DNA: TGTGCCAGCAGCGTAGCGGCCTCCCGGGGCGAAAAACTGTTTTTT; CDR3 protein: CASSVAASRGEKLFF
clone size: -; J gene: TRBJ2-2; D gene: TRBD1; V gene: TRBV6-5; CDR3 length: 15; CDR3 DNA: TGTGCCAGCAGAAGTCGACAGGGACGGACCGGGGAGCTGTTTTTT; CDR3 protein: CASRSRQGRTGELFF
clone size: -; J gene: TRBJ2-1; D gene: -; V gene: TRBV6-5; CDR3 length: 14; CDR3 DNA: TGTGCCAGCAGCCCGGGTGGAGAAGACAATGAGCAGTTCTTC; CDR3 protein: CASSPGGEDNEQFF
clone size: few; J gene: TRBJ2-7; D gene: TRBD2; V gene: TRBV30; CDR3 length: 13; CDR3 DNA: TGTGCCTGGACCGGTCTAGCGGGATACGAGCAGTACTTC; CDR3 protein: CAWTGLAGYEQYF
clone size: -; J gene: TRBJ2-5; D gene: -; V gene: TRBV12-5; CDR3 length: 17; CDR3 DNA: TGTGCTAGTGGCCCGCAGCGTGAAGGGGCGAACCAAGAGACCCAGTACTTC; CDR3 protein: CASGPQREGANQETQYF
clone size: -; J gene: TRBJ2-7; D gene: TRBD2; V gene: TRBV29-1; CDR3 length: 17; CDR3 DNA: TGCAGCGTTGGTAAAACTCTTCTAGCGGGTATCTCCTACGAGCAGTACTTC; CDR3 protein: CSVGKTLLAGISYEQYF
clone size: -; J gene: TRBJ2-5; D gene: TRBD1; V gene: TRBV7-9; CDR3 length: 16; CDR3 DNA: TGTGCCAGCAGCTCGCTAGGACAGGGGGCTATGGAGACCCAGTACTTC; CDR3 protein: CASSSLGQGAMETQYF
clone size: -; J gene: TRBJ2-3; D gene: TRBD2; V gene: TRBV30; CDR3 length: 14; CDR3 DNA: TGTGCCTGGAGTGTACCGGGACTAGGAGATACGCAGTATTTT; CDR3 protein: CAWSVPGLGDTQYF
clone size: -; J gene: TRBJ2-7; D gene: -; V gene: TRBV6-5; CDR3 length: 14; CDR3 DNA: TGTGCCAGCAGGTCGGGACCAAGAGTTGAGAAGCTTTACTTC; CDR3 protein: CASRSGPRVEKLYF
clone size: -; J gene: TRBJ2-5; D gene: TRBD2; V gene: TRBV2; CDR3 length: 15; CDR3 DNA: TGTGCCAGCAGTGTAATAGCGGGGGGCCAAGAGACCCAGTACTTC; CDR3 protein: CASSVIAGGQETQYF
clone size: -; J gene: TRBJ2-3; D gene: -; V gene: TRBV6-6; CDR3 length: 14; CDR3 DNA: TGTGCCAGCAGCTACCGGCCGTTCTTAGATACGCAGTATTTT; CDR3 protein: CASSYRPFLDTQYF
clone size: -; J gene: TRBJ2-3; D gene: -; V gene: TRBV4-2; CDR3 length: 19; CDR3 DNA: TGTGCCAGCAGCCAATGGGCGGGGCGGATGAAAGGACGCACAGATACGCAGTATTTT; CDR3 protein: CASSQWAGRMKGRTDTQYF
clone size: -; J gene: TRBJ2-5; D gene: -; V gene: TRBV7-2; CDR3 length: 15; CDR3 DNA: TGTGCCAGCATCGGACAGTCCGGGTACCAAGAGACCCAGTACTTC; CDR3 protein: CASIGQSGYQETQYF
clone size: -; J gene: TRBJ2-5; D gene: -; V gene: TRBV2; CDR3 length: 11; CDR3 DNA: TGTGCCAGCAGTGAAAGCGTGACCCAGTACTTC; CDR3 protein: CASSESVTQYF
clone size: once; J gene: TRBJ2-3; D gene: -; V gene: TRBV7-2; CDR3 length: 12; CDR3 DNA: TGTGCCAGCAGCTCCTCGCGGGATACGCAGTATTTT; CDR3 protein: CASSSSRDTQYF
clone size: -; J gene: TRBJ2-1; D gene: -; V gene: TRBV19; CDR3 length: 13; CDR3 DNA: TGTGCCAGTAGTATAGGCCAATTAAATGAGCAGTTCTTC; CDR3 protein: CASSIGQLNEQFF
clone size: once; J gene: TRBJ2-7; D gene: -; V gene: TRBV29-1; CDR3 length: 11; CDR3 DNA: TGCAGCGTTAGCACAGTCTACGAGCAGTACTTC; CDR3 protein: CSVSTVYEQYF
clone size: -; J gene: TRBJ2-3; D gene: -; V gene: TRBV7-2; CDR3 length: 15; CDR3 DNA: TGTGCCAGCAGCAAGGACATGGGCCGCGCAGATACGCAGTATTTT; CDR3 protein: CASSKDMGRADTQYF
clone size: once; J gene: TRBJ2-5; D gene: TRBD2; V gene: TRBV5-4; CDR3 length: 17; CDR3 DNA: TGTGCCAGCAGCTTGGGGGTAGTGGCTAGCGGTCAAGAGACCCAGTACTTC; CDR3 protein: CASSLGVVASGQETQYF
clone size: -; J gene: TRBJ2-7; D gene: -; V gene: TRBV30; CDR3 length: 13; CDR3 DNA: TGTGCCTGGAGGAGGGACAATCCCTACGAGCAGTACTTC; CDR3 protein: CAWRRDNPYEQYF
clone size: -; J gene: TRBJ2-2; D gene: -; V gene: TRBV7-7; CDR3 length: 12; CDR3 DNA: TGTGCCAGCAGCTCGAACACCGGGGAGCTGTTTTTT; CDR3 protein: CASSSNTGELFF
clone size: -; J gene: TRBJ2-5; D gene: -; V gene: TRBV14; CDR3 length: 12; CDR3 DNA: TGTGCCAGCAGCCCCTCGATGAGGACCCAGTACTTC; CDR3 protein: CASSPSMRTQYF
clone size: -; J gene: TRBJ1-4; D gene: -; V gene: TRBV30; CDR3 length: 14; CDR3 DNA: TGTGCCTGGCTGGGCCAGGGCACGAACGAAAAACTGTTTTTT; CDR3 protein: CAWLGQGTNEKLFF
clone size: -; J gene: TRBJ2-1; D gene: TRBD2; V gene: TRBV9; CDR3 length: 15; CDR3 DNA: TGTGCCAGCAGCGTAGCTGGACTAGCTACGGATGAGCAGTTCTTC; CDR3 protein: CASSVAGLATDEQFF
clone size: -; J gene: TRBJ2-7; D gene: -; V gene: TRBV7-2; CDR3 length: 13; CDR3 DNA: TGTGCCAGCAGCCCCCCCGTCTCCTACGAGCAGTACTTC; CDR3 protein: CASSPPVSYEQYF
clone size: -; J gene: TRBJ2-1; D gene: TRBD2; V gene: TRBV5-4; CDR3 length: 13; CDR3 DNA: TGTGCCAGCAGCTCCGGGACTAACAATGAGCAGTTCTTC; CDR3 protein: CASSSGTNNEQFF
clone size: -; J gene: TRBJ1-6; D gene: TRBD1; V gene: TRBV30; CDR3 length: 13; CDR3 DNA: TGTGCCTGGGCAGGGGGAAATAATTCACCCCTCCACTTT; CDR3 protein: CAWAGGNNSPLHF
clone size: -; J gene: TRBJ2-1; D gene: -; V gene: TRBV19; CDR3 length: 15; CDR3 DNA: TGTGCCAGTAGTATAGAGGGACTGAGTGGCAATGAGCAGTTCTTC; CDR3 protein: CASSIEGLSGNEQFF
clone size: once; J gene: TRBJ2-7; D gene: -; V gene: TRBV4-3; CDR3 length: 13; CDR3 DNA: TGCGCCAGCAGCCAAGAGATCTCCTACGAGCAGTACTTC; CDR3 protein: CASSQEISYEQYF
clone size: -; J gene: TRBJ2-1; D gene: -; V gene: TRBV20-1; CDR3 length: 10; CDR3 DNA: TGCAGTGCTGTTGGTAATGAGCAGTTCTTC; CDR3 protein: CSAVGNEQFF
clone size: -; J gene: TRBJ2-5; D gene: -; V gene: TRBV30; CDR3 length: 13; CDR3 DNA: TGTGCCTGGAGCCCCGGGGCAGGGGAGACCCAGTACTTC; CDR3 protein: CAWSPGAGETQYF
clone size: -; J gene: TRBJ2-5; D gene: -; V gene: TRBV23-1; CDR3 length: 13; CDR3 DNA: TGCGCCAGCAGTCAATCTCCTAGCGCGACCCAGTACTTC; CDR3 protein: CASSQSPSATQYF
clone size: -; J gene: TRBJ2-1; D gene: TRBD1; V gene: TRBV13; CDR3 length: 15; CDR3 DNA: TGTGCCAGCAGCTGGAACCGGGACAGGTACGATGAGCAGTTCTTC; CDR3 protein: CASSWNRDRYDEQFF
clone size: -; J gene: TRBJ1-2; D gene: TRBD1; V gene: TRBV30; CDR3 length: 14; CDR3 DNA: TGTGCCTGGAGCGGAGGGGGCGCGTCGTATGGCTACACCTTC; CDR3 protein: CAWSGGGASYGYTF
clone size: once; J gene: TRBJ2-1; D gene: -; V gene: TRBV11-2; CDR3 length: 11; CDR3 DNA: TGTGCCAGCAGCCTGGGGGGTGAGCAGTTCTTC; CDR3 protein: CASSLGGEQFF